The next 29 T cell receptor beta chains were all read from a single sample in a study of cytomegalovirus exposure and HLA in healthy donors. Clones were sequenced by immunoSEQ multiplex PCR, and TCRdb holds only the in-frame ones, with some missing. This sample has 100,000 to 150,000 clones, with roughly 86% found just once. What was sequenced was PBMCs. All receptors derive from a man between 25 and 39 years old in good health and CMV-seronegative.

The chain couples TRBV7-6 to TRBJ1-4; 8 nucleotides line up with TRBD1. J lost 3 bases, V lost 5 bases, and 8 bases had no gene match. The CDR3 totals 16 residues. From germline, CDR1 is SGHVS and CDR2 FNYEAQ. This CDR3 is CASSVGQGGPNEKLFF. CDR3 bases: TGTGCCAGCAGCGTAGGACAGGGCGGGCCTAATGAAAAACTGTTTTTT.

This chain uses TRBV30 with TRBJ1-6, with D maybe TRBD1 (6 bases). The V and J ends lost 3 bases and 0 bases respectively, with 9 bases between them. This CDR3 is 15 amino acids long. The germline V gene has CDR1 GTSNPN and CDR2 SVGIG (reference sequence). For the CDR3, the DNA is TGTGCCTGGAGCCTGGACAGCTCCTATAATTCACCCCTCCACTTT. Protein: CAWSLDSSYNSPLHF.

The chain couples TRBV29-1 to TRBJ1-3; D uncertain. This CDR3 is built from 12 residues. V was cut by 5 bases and J by 0 bases, with 5 bases left in between. Germline V lookup: CDR1 SQVTM, CDR2 ANQGSEA. The CDR3, as DNA: TGCAGCGTTCTCAGCTCTGGAAACACCATATATTTT. Protein product: CSVLSSGNTIYF.

This sequence joins TRBV30 and TRBJ2-2, with a weak D call TRBD1 (6 bases). The V end was cut by 2 bases, the J end by 0 bases, with 10 bases between. The V gene's germline CDR1 is GTSNPN and CDR2 SVGIG (reference sequence). The CDR3 runs to 15 residues. CDR3 loop: CAWSMGHSNTGELFF. The CDR3 nucleotides are TGTGCCTGGAGTATGGGACATTCGAACACCGGGGAGCTGTTTTTT.

The CDR3 reads CASSLFGDRDYEQYF. The CDR3 DNA follows: TGCGCCAGCAGCTTGTTCGGGGACAGGGACTACGAGCAGTACTTC. The rearrangement uses TRBV5-1 and TRBJ2-7; 9 positions match TRBD1. Trimming removed 1 base from V and 3 bases from J; junction bases left unmatched: 5. CDR1 is SGHRS and CDR2 is YFSETQ in the germline V gene. The length of the CDR3 is 15 residues.

As DNA, the CDR3 is TGCGCCAGCAGCTTGTATAGCACTGAAGCTTTCTTT. It codes for CASSLYSTEAFF. The chain links TRBV5-1 to TRBJ1-1, with no clear D. The CDR3 is 12 amino acids. V lost 1 base and J 4 bases, leaving 5 bases between the germline ends. From germline, CDR1 is SGHRS and CDR2 YFSETQ.

The V and J genes are TRBV19 and TRBJ2-1; 12 positions match TRBD2. Germline V gene lookup returns CDR1 LNHDA and CDR2 SQIVND (reference sequence). The CDR3 spans 16 residues. Trimming at V came to 6 bases and at J to 2 bases, leaving 5 bases not matched to a gene. This CDR3 reads CASRTSGRSTYNEQFF. The CDR3 DNA sequence: TGTGCCAGTAGGACTAGCGGGAGATCTACCTACAATGAGCAGTTCTTC.

This chain links TRBV7-2 with TRBJ2-5, with 9 bases aligning to TRBD2. CDR1 and CDR2 from the germline V gene are SGHTA and FQGNSA. CDR3 length: 15 residues. J was trimmed by 5 bases and V by 2 bases; bases with no gene match: 6. CDR3: CASSLNQRGAETQYF. The CDR3 coding sequence is TGTGCCAGCAGCTTAAACCAGCGGGGGGCCGAGACCCAGTACTTC.

CDR3 DNA sequence: TGCGCCAGCAGCTCACCGGGACAGGGATATACTGAAGCTTTCTTT. It encodes CASSSPGQGYTEAFF. The chain is built from TRBV5-1 and TRBJ1-1; 9 nucleotides align to TRBD1. The CDR3 covers 15 residues. Germline values: CDR1 SGHRS, CDR2 YFSETQ. V shed 3 bases, J shed 5 bases, and the junction held 8 bases outside the gene matches.

The chain carries TRBV10-3 and TRBJ2-1; possible D gene TRBD1, 6 bases. Trimming removed 2 bases at V and 2 bases at J, with 10 bases between. This CDR3 contains 15 residues. Germline V gene lookup returns CDR1 ENHRY and CDR2 SYGVKD. The CDR3 spells CAISEGGRTYNEQFF. The CDR3 bases are TGTGCCATCAGTGAGGGGGGCAGAACCTACAATGAGCAGTTCTTC.

The chain recombines TRBV11-2 with TRBJ2-1; TRBD2 matches at 13 bases. The CDR3 sequence is 17 residues long. CDR1 and CDR2 from the germline V gene are SGHAT and FQNNGV. The V segment lost 5 bases and the J segment 2 bases; nucleotides outside the gene matches: 6. Written as DNA, the CDR3 is TGTGCCAGCAGCCCATGGACTAGCGGGAGTACCTACAATGAGCAGTTCTTC. It yields the protein CASSPWTSGSTYNEQFF.

V gene TRBV18 combines with J gene TRBJ2-7, with unresolved D. Germline assignment: CDR1 KGHSH and CDR2 LQKENI. Deletions cut 0 bases from V and 0 bases from J, with 12 bases between. This CDR3 spans 16 amino acids. CDR3: CASSPPHLQNSYEQYF. CDR3 in DNA: TGTGCCAGCTCACCACCGCATCTACAGAACTCCTACGAGCAGTACTTC.

The chain is built from TRBV7-9 and TRBJ2-5; possible D gene TRBD2, 6 bases. Deletions cut 5 bases from V and 5 bases from J, with 9 bases between. In germline, CDR1 is SEHNR, CDR2 FQNEAQ (reference sequence). There are 12 residues in the CDR3. The CDR3 nucleotides are TGTGCCAGCAGCCCCCGGGGGGAGACCCAGTACTTC. This translates into CASSPRGETQYF.

V and J are TRBV5-6 and TRBJ1-1, with 9 nucleotides matching TRBD1. Trimming cost V 1 base and J 4 bases; bases outside gene matches: 2. The germline CDR1 and CDR2 sequences are SGHDT and YYEEEE. The CDR3 covers 14 residues. CDR3 sequence reads: CASSLLDRGTEAFF. CDR3 sequence (DNA): TGTGCCAGCAGCTTGTTGGACAGGGGCACTGAAGCTTTCTTT.

The chain has TRBV2 and TRBJ2-6, with D possibly matching TRBD1 (6 bases). Germline values: CDR1 SNHLY, CDR2 FYNNEI. This CDR3 comprises 18 residues. The V end was cut by 4 bases, the J end by 0 bases, with 16 bases between. CDR3 protein: CASSGDRRIHSGANVLTF. CDR3 DNA sequence: TGTGCCAGCAGTGGAGACAGGAGGATTCACTCTGGGGCCAACGTCCTGACTTTC.

The V gene is TRBV7-9, the J gene TRBJ2-1, with 10 bases matching TRBD2. The V gene's germline CDR1 is SEHNR and CDR2 FQNEAQ (reference sequence). J was trimmed by 3 bases and V by 5 bases; bases with no gene match: 10. This CDR3 has 17 amino acids. CDR3 bases: TGTGCCAGCAGCCCCGGAAAGCTAGCGGGAGACTACAATGAGCAGTTCTTC. Amino acid sequence: CASSPGKLAGDYNEQFF.

The chain couples TRBV19 to TRBJ1-2; perhaps TRBD1 as D (5 bases). V lost 1 base, J lost 7 bases, and 16 bases lay in between. CDR3 length: 15 residues. Per the germline V gene, CDR1 is LNHDA and CDR2 is SQIVND (reference sequence). The CDR3 spells CASSIGPSERGGYTF. The CDR3 coding sequence is TGTGCCAGTAGTATAGGTCCATCTGAAAGGGGTGGCTACACCTTC.

CDR3 DNA sequence: TGTGCCAGCAGCCAAGCTGTAGCGTACACAGATACGCAGTATTTT. It is translated as CASSQAVAYTDTQYF. The chain carries TRBV4-2 and TRBJ2-3, with D maybe TRBD2 (5 bases). Germline CDR1 reads LGHNA; CDR2 reads YNFKEQ. The length of the CDR3 is 15 residues. Trimming stripped 1 base from V and 2 bases from J, with 10 bases between.

This clone has a single count. V is TRBV15 and J is TRBJ2-7; D gene unclear. The CDR3 has 14 residues. Germline loops: CDR1 LNHNV, CDR2 YYDKDF (reference sequence). The ends were cut back, 1 base at V and 4 bases at J, with 11 bases in the middle. The CDR3 reads CATSRGVEPYEQYF. CDR3 DNA: TGTGCCACCAGCAGAGGAGTAGAACCTTACGAGCAGTACTTC.

V usage is TRBV5-1 and J usage is TRBJ2-7; perhaps TRBD1 as D (6 bases). Germline V gene sequence: CDR1 SGHRS, CDR2 YFSETQ. This CDR3 is built from 15 residues. V lost 3 bases and J lost 3, with 16 bases in between. The CDR3 DNA reads as TGCGCCAGCAGCTGGAACCGGGACACTTACTACGAGCAGTACTTC. This sequence encodes CASSWNRDTYYEQYF.

The rearrangement joins TRBV7-9 to TRBJ2-1, with D hard to call. The CDR3 length is 10 residues. Germline V gene lookup returns CDR1 SEHNR and CDR2 FQNEAQ (reference sequence). The V gene lost 8 bases and the J gene lost 14 bases, with 13 bases spanning the gap. The CDR3 protein is CASGSEVEFF. CDR3 bases: TGTGCCAGCGGATCCGAGGTGGAGTTCTTC.

The chain recombines TRBV30 with TRBJ2-7; 12 bases are a match to TRBD2. Germline V gives CDR1 GTSNPN, CDR2 SVGIG (reference sequence). CDR3 length: 16 amino acids. J was trimmed by 1 base and V by 8 bases; bases with no gene match: 12. CDR3 in DNA: TGTGCCGCTGGGGGTACCGGACTAGCGGGATCCTACGAGCAGTACTTC. Its protein product is CAAGGTGLAGSYEQYF.

J is TRBJ2-7 and V is TRBV9, with 11 bases fitting TRBD2. Losses at the gene ends were 0 bases for V and 3 bases for J; bases not matched to a gene: 11. Germline V lookup: CDR1 SGDLS, CDR2 YYNGEE. The CDR3 runs to 18 residues. CDR3 sequence: CASSVGTSGPQAFYEQYF. CDR3 DNA: TGTGCCAGCAGCGTAGGGACTAGCGGGCCCCAAGCATTCTACGAGCAGTACTTC. Variable domain in full (rest from reference TRBV9 and TRBJ2-7): DSGVTQTPKHLITATGQRVTLRCSPRSGDLSVYWYQQSLDQGLQFLIQYYNGEERAKGNILERFSAQQFPDLHSELNLSSLELGDSALYFCASSVGTSGPQAFYEQYFGPGTRLTVT.

The chain employs TRBV5-1 and TRBJ2-7; 7 nucleotides match TRBD1. The CDR3 has 15 residues. The V gene end was trimmed by 0 bases and the J gene end by 5 bases; junction bases not matched to a gene: 8. Germline V lookup: CDR1 SGHRS, CDR2 YFSETQ. The CDR3 DNA follows: TGCGCCAGCAGCTTGGATTTGACAGGGATACACGAGCAGTACTTC. It yields the protein CASSLDLTGIHEQYF.

The V and J genes are TRBV9 and TRBJ1-2; 10 bases are shared with TRBD1. Germline V gives CDR1 SGDLS, CDR2 YYNGEE. The V segment lost 3 bases and the J segment 8 bases; nucleotides outside the gene matches: 1. This CDR3 is built from 12 residues. The chain's CDR3 is CASSGTGGGYTF. CDR3 in DNA: TGTGCCAGCAGCGGGACAGGGGGAGGCTACACCTTC.

This chain's CDR3 is CASSLVPGQVYGYTF. The CDR3 DNA sequence: TGTGCCAGCAGCTTAGTACCGGGACAGGTGTATGGCTACACCTTC. The chain couples TRBV11-2 to TRBJ1-2; 8 bases line up with TRBD1. The V gene's germline CDR1 is SGHAT and CDR2 FQNNGV. The CDR3 runs to 15 residues. V lost 1 base, J lost 5 bases, and 6 bases stayed unmatched.

V is TRBV7-2 and J is TRBJ2-3; perhaps TRBD2 as D (5 bases). V lost 0 bases and J 9 bases, leaving 7 bases between the germline ends. The CDR3 loop spans 12 amino acids. The germline V gene has CDR1 SGHTA and CDR2 FQGNSA. The CDR3 here is CASSLAGGTQYF. The DNA for the CDR3 is TGTGCCAGCAGCTTAGCTGGCGGGACGCAGTATTTT.

This chain links TRBV12-5 with TRBJ2-7, with D uncertain. The CDR3 has 12 residues. V was clipped by 0 bases and J by 7 bases, with 7 bases between them. Per germline, CDR1 LGHNT and CDR2 FRNRAP. In DNA form, the CDR3 reads TGTGCTAGTGGTTTGGTATTCGGTGAGCAGTACTTC. It is translated as CASGLVFGEQYF.

This clone was found once. This chain connects TRBV9 to TRBJ2-5; 8 bases line up with TRBD2. Germline V gene lookup returns CDR1 SGDLS and CDR2 YYNGEE. CDR3 length equals 15 residues. V lost 4 bases to trimming and J lost 2 bases; unmatched junction nucleotides: 7. CDR3: CASSPTSALQETQYF. The DNA for the CDR3 is TGTGCCAGCAGCCCGACTAGCGCCCTACAAGAGACCCAGTACTTC.